Listed here is a single T cell receptor (beta chain). This sample stems from a study of blood T cell repertoires in COVID-19. Across the whole study: Some COVID-19 samples were acute and others convalescent; all came from the United States, Italy and Spain.

Cohorts were determined from participant-reported clinical history. From germline, CDR1 is SEHNR and CDR2 FQNEAQ (reference sequence). The CDR3 runs to 15 residues. After removal of 6 bases from V and 2 bases from J, the junction contained 8 bases not matched to a gene. Sequencing was performed with immunoSEQ multiplex PCR; in TCRdb, only in-frame clones are kept and a portion is missing. The repertoire holds under 200,000 clones, 75% to 90% seen once, with more than 0.75% in the top ten. Sequencing was performed on PBMCs or T cells enriched from blood (not recorded which). V gene TRBV7-9 combines with J gene TRBJ2-3; 7 bases fit TRBD2. The TCR originated in a woman between 18 and 29 years old who had recovered from COVID-19. The CDR3 region is CASRSGVISTDTQYF. CDR3 coding DNA: TGTGCCAGCAGAAGCGGGGTAATTTCCACAGATACGCAGTATTTT.